The entry below describes one T cell receptor beta chain. Antigen specificity is unknown. CDR1 is SGHRS, CDR2 YFSETQ, per germline. Unmatched junction bases numbered 2, after V lost 1 base and J lost 0 bases. The CDR3 consists of 17 residues. The sample comes from a study of siplizumab effects on memory and regulatory T cells. The study's findings and limits: Many proliferating CD4+ or CD8+ clones remained unclassified. Roughly 75-96% of them could not be assigned either a naive or a memory phenotype. The study found naive T cells seemingly more diverse than memory cells and seemingly major alloresponse contributors.

Assays covered 85,000 to 100,000 TCR templates per sample. Method: immunoSEQ multiplex PCR; TCRdb's copy keeps in-frame clones and lacks some. The sample shows some 97,000 clones, over 90% of them seen only once. This receptor was taken from a human donor in good health. The rearrangement uses TRBV5-1 and TRBJ2-2, with TRBD2 matching 11 bases. The sequenced sample was non-Treg CD4+ T cells sorted from blood. The CDR3 bases are TGCGCCAGCAGCTTGACTAGCGGGAGTGCGAACACCGGGGAGCTGTTTTTT. Protein sequence: CASSLTSGSANTGELFF.